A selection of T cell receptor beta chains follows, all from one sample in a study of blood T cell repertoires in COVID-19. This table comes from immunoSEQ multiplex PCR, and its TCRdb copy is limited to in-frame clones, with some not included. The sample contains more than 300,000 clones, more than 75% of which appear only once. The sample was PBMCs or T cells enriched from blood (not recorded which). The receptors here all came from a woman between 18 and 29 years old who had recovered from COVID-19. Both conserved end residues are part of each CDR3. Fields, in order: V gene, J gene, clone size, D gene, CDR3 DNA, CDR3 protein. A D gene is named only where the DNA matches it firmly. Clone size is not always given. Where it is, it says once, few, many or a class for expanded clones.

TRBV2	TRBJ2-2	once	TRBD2	TGTGCCAGCAGTGAGACAACGGGACTAGTCGGTGCCACCGGGGAGCTGTTTTTT	CASSETTGLVGATGELFF
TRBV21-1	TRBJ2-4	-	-	TGTGCCAGCAGCAAAGCCCCGTTGGTAGCCGGAGCCAAAAACATTCAGTACTTC	CASSKAPLVAGAKNIQYF
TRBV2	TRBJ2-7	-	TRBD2	TGTGCCAGCAGTGAAATGCTAGCGGGAGCCTACGAGCAGTACTTC	CASSEMLAGAYEQYF
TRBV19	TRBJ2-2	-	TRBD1	TGTGCCAGTAGTCCACCAACAGACAGGGCCGGGGAGCTGTTTTTT	CASSPPTDRAGELFF
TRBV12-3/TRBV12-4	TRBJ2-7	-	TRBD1	TGTGCCAGCAGTTACGGGACAGCCTACGAGCAGTACTTC	CASSYGTAYEQYF
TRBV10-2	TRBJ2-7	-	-	TGCGCCAGCAGTGTCCCACTGACAGGCGAGCAGTACTTC	CASSVPLTGEQYF
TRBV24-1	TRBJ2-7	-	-	TGTGCCACCAGCGAGGACAGAACCTACGAGCAGTACTTC	CATSEDRTYEQYF
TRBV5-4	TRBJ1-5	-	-	TGTGCCAGCAGCTTGGATGGTGGCCTCAATCAGCCCCAGCATTTT	CASSLDGGLNQPQHF
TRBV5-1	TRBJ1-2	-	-	TGCGCCAGCAGCTTGGGACAGATGTATGGCTACACCTTC	CASSLGQMYGYTF
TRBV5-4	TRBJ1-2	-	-	TGTGCCAGCAGCTTAGCCAGACAGAACTATGGCTACACCTTC	CASSLARQNYGYTF
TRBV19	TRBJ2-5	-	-	TGTGCCAGTAGTCCGGGATCTCACCAAGAGACCCAGTACTTC	CASSPGSHQETQYF
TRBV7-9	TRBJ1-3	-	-	TGTGCCAGCAGCTCTCAGGGGACGTCTGGAAACACCATATATTTT	CASSSQGTSGNTIYF
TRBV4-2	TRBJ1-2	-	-	TGTGCCAGCGGTTCGGGGGGAAACTATGGCTACACCTTC	CASGSGGNYGYTF
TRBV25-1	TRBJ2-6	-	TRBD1	TGTGCCAGCAGTGATCGGACAGGGCTCGTCGGGGCCAACGTCCTGACTTTC	CASSDRTGLVGANVLTF
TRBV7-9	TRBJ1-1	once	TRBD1	TGTGCCAGCAGCTTAGGACAGGGCCCCACTGAAGCTTTCTTT	CASSLGQGPTEAFF
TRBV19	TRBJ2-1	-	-	TGTGCCAGTAACGGCAGGGCCACCAATGAGCAGTTCTTC	CASNGRATNEQFF
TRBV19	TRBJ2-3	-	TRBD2	TGTGCCAGTAGTATGGGAATAGCGGGAGGGCCGAACACAGATACGCAGTATTTT	CASSMGIAGGPNTDTQYF
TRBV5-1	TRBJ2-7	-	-	TGCGCCAGCAGCGGGCAGATCAACTACGAGCAGTACTTC	CASSGQINYEQYF
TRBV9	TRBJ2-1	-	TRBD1	TGTGCCAGCAGCGTTGCGGGACAGGGGGCCAATGAGCAGTTCTTC	CASSVAGQGANEQFF
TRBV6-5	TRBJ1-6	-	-	TGTGCCAGCAGTTACTCGATGGACAGTCATAATTCACCCCTCCACTTT	CASSYSMDSHNSPLHF
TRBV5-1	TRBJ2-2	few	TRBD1	TGCGCCAGCAGCCCTGGACAGGCGAACACCGGGGAGCTGTTTTTT	CASSPGQANTGELFF
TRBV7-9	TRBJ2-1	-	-	TGTGCCAGCAGCTTAGATTACGCGGCCCCACGTGAGGAGCAGTTCTTC	CASSLDYAAPREEQFF
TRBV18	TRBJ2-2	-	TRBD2	TGTGCCAGCTCACATACTAGCGGGATAACGTCCGGGGAGCTGTTTTTT	CASSHTSGITSGELFF
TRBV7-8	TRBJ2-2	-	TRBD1	TGTGCCAGCGACTCCCGACTCAACAGGGGGCGCGCCACCGGGGAGCTGTTTTTT	CASDSRLNRGRATGELFF
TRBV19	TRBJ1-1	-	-	TGTGCCAGTAGTATGACAGGGAACACTGAAGCTTTCTTT	CASSMTGNTEAFF
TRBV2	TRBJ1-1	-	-	TGTGCCAGCAGTGGCGGCAGGGGAACTGAAGCTTTCTTT	CASSGGRGTEAFF
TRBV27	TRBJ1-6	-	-	TGTGCCAGCAGACGCCAGGGTGGCACTACTAATTCACCCCTCCACTTT	CASRRQGGTTNSPLHF
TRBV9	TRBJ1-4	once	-	TGTGCCAGCAGCGGTGACAGGACCTCTAATGAAAAACTGTTTTTT	CASSGDRTSNEKLFF
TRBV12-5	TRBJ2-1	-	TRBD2	TGTGCTAGTGGTTTAAGGAATCTAGCGGGGGGGAGGTACAATGAGCAGTTCTTC	CASGLRNLAGGRYNEQFF
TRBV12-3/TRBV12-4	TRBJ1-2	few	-	TGTGCCAGCAGTCCTCTAGGCTATGGCTACACCTTC	CASSPLGYGYTF
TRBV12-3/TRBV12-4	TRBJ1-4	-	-	TGTGCCAGCAGTCCAGGACGGGGAAAACTGTTTTTT	CASSPGRGKLFF
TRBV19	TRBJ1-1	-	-	TGTGCCAGTAGTATAAGCGGATGGTTAAGTACTGAAGCTTTCTTT	CASSISGWLSTEAFF
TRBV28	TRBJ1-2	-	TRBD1	TGTGCTACCGAGGGGGCCGGCTATGGCTACACCTTC	CATEGAGYGYTF
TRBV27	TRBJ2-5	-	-	TGTGCCAGCAGTTTAGGGGGCAATGAAGAGACCCAGTACTTC	CASSLGGNEETQYF
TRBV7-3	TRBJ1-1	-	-	TGTGCCAGCAGCTCAGTAATAAACACTGAAGCTTTCTTT	CASSSVINTEAFF
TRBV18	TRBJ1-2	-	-	TGTGCCAGCTCACCGCGGAGTCAGGGGAACTATGGCTACACCTTC	CASSPRSQGNYGYTF
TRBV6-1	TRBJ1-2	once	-	TGTGCCAGCAGTGAACAAACATCTGAGGGTCCTTTTTACTATGGCTACACCTTC	CASSEQTSEGPFYYGYTF
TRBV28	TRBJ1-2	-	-	TGTGCCACCTACCGGGGGGAGAACTATGGCTACACCTTC	CATYRGENYGYTF
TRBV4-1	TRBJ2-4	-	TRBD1	TGCGCCAGCAGCCAAGTCCCTTTGGGGGACAGGGGAAACATTCAGTACTTC	CASSQVPLGDRGNIQYF
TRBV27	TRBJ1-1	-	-	TGTGCCAGCAGTTTATTTAGCGGGGGCGAAGCTTTCTTT	CASSLFSGGEAFF
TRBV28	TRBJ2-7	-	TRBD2	TGTGCCAGCAGTTTTACTAGCGGGGCCTACGAGCAGTACTTC	CASSFTSGAYEQYF
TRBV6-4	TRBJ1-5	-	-	TGTGCCAGCAGTGACTACAGGGCAAGCAATCAGCCCCAGCATTTT	CASSDYRASNQPQHF
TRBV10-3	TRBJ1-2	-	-	TGTGCCATCAATCGAGAGGGGGTCTATGGCTACACCTTC	CAINREGVYGYTF
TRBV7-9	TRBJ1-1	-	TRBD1	TGTGCCAGCAGCTTAACCCGGCCGGGACAGGGGCCTGAAGCTTTCTTT	CASSLTRPGQGPEAFF
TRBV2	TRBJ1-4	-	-	TGTGCCAGCAGCGACCGGGTAGGAGCGGATGAAAAACTGTTTTTT	CASSDRVGADEKLFF
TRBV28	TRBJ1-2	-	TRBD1	TGTGCCAGCAGTTTACAGGGGGCGGAGGGCTACACCTTC	CASSLQGAEGYTF
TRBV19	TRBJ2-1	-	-	TGTGCCAGTAGTATCAAAGGGGCCTCCTACAATGAGCAGTTCTTC	CASSIKGASYNEQFF
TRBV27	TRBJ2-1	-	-	TGTGCCAGCAGTTTATCACGGGGATCCGAGCAGTTCTTC	CASSLSRGSEQFF
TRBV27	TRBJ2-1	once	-	TGTGCCAGCAGTTTATCCCCCTTAGACAGTCCTGAGCAGTTCTTC	CASSLSPLDSPEQFF
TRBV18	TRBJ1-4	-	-	TGTGCCAGCTCACCCTCCGAGGGGGTAACTAATGAAAAACTGTTTTTT	CASSPSEGVTNEKLFF
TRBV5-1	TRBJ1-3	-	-	TGCGCCAGCAGCTTGGCAGGGCATGGAAACACCATATATTTT	CASSLAGHGNTIYF
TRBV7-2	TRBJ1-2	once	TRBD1	TGTGCCAGCAGCTCCTCCGGGACAGGGAACAACTATGGCTACACCTTC	CASSSSGTGNNYGYTF
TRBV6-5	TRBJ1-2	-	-	TGTGCCAGCAGTTACTCACAGGGTAAAGCTAACTATGGCTACACCTTC	CASSYSQGKANYGYTF
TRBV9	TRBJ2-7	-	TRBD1	TGTGCCAGCAGCCCCGACAGGGGGTTCTACGAGCAGTACTTC	CASSPDRGFYEQYF
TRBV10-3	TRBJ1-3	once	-	TGTGCCATCAGTGAGGGATGGCTTGCAGGGATAGGAAACACCATATATTTT	CAISEGWLAGIGNTIYF
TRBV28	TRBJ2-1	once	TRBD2	TGTGCCAGCAGTCAAAATGTGGCGGGAGGTCTCTATAGTGAGCAGTTCTTC	CASSQNVAGGLYSEQFF
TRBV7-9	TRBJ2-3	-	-	TGTGCCAGCAGCTTAGCCCCCGGGACTTCACGGCGGACAGATACGCAGTATTTT	CASSLAPGTSRRTDTQYF
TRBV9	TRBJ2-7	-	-	TGTGCCAGCAGCGTAGGCACTACCAAAACCTACGAGCAGTACTTC	CASSVGTTKTYEQYF
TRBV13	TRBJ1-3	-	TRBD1	TGTGCCAGCAAAAACTACGGGACAGGCGGAGACCTTATCTCTGGAAACACCATATATTTT	CASKNYGTGGDLISGNTIYF